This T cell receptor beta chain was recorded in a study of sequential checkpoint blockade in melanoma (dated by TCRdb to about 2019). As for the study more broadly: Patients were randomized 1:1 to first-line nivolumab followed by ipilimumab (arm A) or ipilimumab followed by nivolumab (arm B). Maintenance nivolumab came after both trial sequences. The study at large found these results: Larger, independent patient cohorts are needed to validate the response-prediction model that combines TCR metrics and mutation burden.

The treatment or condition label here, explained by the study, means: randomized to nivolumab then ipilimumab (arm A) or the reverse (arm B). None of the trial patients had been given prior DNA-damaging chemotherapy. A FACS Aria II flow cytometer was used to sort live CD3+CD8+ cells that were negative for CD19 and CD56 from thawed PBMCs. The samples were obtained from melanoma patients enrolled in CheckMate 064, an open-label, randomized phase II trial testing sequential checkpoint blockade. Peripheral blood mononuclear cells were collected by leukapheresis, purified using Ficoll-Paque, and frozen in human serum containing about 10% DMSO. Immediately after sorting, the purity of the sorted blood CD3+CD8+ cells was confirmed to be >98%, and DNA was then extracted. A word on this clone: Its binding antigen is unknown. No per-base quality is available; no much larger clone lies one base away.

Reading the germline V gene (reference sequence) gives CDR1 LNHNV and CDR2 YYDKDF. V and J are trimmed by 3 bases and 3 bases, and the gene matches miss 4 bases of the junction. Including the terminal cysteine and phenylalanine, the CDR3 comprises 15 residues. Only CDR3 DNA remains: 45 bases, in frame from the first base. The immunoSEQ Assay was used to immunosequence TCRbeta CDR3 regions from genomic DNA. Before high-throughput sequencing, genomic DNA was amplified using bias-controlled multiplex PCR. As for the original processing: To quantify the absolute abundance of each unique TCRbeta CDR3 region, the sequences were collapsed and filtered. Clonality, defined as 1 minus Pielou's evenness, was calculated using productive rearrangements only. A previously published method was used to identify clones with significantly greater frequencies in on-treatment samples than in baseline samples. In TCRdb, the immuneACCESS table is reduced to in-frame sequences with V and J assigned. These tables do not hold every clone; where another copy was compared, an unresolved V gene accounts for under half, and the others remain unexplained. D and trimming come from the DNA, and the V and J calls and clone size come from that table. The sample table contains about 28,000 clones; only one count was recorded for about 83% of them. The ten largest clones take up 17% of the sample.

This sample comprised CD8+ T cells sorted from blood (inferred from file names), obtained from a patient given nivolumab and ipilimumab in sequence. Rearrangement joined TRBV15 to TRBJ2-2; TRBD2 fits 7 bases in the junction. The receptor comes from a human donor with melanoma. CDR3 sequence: CATSRRRGDTGELFF. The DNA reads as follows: TGTGCCACCAGCAGGCGACGGGGGGACACCGGGGAGCTGTTTTTT.